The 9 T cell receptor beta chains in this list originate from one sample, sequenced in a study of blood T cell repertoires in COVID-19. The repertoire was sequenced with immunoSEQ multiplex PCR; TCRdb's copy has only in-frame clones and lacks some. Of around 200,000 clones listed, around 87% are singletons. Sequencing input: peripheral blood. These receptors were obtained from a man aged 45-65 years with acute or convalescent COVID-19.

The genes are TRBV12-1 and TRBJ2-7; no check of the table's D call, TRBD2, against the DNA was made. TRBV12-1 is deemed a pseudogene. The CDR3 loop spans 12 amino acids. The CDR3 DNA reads TGTGCCAGCCCCTCGGACTTCCCCGTAATGTACGTC. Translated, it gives CASPSDFPVMYV.

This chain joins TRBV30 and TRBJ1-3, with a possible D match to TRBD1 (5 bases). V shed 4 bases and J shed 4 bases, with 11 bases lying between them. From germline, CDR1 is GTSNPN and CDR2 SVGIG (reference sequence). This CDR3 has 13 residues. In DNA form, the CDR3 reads TGTGCCTGGACCACAGGCGGAGGAAACACCATATATTTT. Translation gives CAWTTGGGNTIYF.

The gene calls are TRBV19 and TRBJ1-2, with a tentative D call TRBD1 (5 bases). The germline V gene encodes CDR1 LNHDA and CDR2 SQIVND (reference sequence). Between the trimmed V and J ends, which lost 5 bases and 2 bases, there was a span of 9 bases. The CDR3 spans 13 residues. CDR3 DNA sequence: TGTGCCAGTAGTCAGACAGCCAACTATGGCTACACCTTC. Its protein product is CASSQTANYGYTF.

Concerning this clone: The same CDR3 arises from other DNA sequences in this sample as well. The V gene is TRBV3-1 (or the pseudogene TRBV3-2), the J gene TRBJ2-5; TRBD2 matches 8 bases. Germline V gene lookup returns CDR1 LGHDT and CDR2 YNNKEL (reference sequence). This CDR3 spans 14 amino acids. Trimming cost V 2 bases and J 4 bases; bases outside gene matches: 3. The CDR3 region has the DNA TGTGCCAGCAGCCAAATGGCGGGAGGAGAGACCCAGTACTTC. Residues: CASSQMAGGETQYF.

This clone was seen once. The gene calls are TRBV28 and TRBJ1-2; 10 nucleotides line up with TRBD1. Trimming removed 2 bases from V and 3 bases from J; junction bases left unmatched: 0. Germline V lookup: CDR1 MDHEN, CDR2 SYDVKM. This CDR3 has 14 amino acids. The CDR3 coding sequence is TGTGCCAGCAGTTTAGGGACAGGGGACTATGGCTACACCTTC. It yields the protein CASSLGTGDYGYTF.

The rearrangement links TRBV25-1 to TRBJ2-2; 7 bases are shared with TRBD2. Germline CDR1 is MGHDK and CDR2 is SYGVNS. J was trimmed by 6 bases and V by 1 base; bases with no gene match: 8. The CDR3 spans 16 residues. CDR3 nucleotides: TGTGCCAGCAGTGAATCTGGTGGCGGGAGATCCGGGGAGCTGTTTTTT. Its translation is CASSESGGGRSGELFF.

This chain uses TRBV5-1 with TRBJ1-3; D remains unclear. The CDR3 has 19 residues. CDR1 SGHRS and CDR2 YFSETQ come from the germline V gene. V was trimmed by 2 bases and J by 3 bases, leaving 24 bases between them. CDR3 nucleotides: TGCGCCAGCAGCTTCAGACCACTGGCCGCTCCAGGTGATGGAAACACCATATATTTT. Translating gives CASSFRPLAAPGDGNTIYF.

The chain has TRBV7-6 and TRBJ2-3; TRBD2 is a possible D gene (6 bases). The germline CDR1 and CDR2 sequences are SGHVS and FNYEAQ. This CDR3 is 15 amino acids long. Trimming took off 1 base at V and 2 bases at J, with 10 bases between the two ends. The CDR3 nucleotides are TGTGCCAGCAGCTTAGGCGGGGTTCCCACAGATACGCAGTATTTT. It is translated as CASSLGGVPTDTQYF.

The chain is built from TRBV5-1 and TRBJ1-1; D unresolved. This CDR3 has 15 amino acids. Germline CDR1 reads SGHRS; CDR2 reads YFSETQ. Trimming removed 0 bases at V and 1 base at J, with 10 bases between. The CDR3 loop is CASSLDGQSNTEAFF. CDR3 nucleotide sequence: TGCGCCAGCAGCTTGGATGGGCAGTCGAACACTGAAGCTTTCTTT.